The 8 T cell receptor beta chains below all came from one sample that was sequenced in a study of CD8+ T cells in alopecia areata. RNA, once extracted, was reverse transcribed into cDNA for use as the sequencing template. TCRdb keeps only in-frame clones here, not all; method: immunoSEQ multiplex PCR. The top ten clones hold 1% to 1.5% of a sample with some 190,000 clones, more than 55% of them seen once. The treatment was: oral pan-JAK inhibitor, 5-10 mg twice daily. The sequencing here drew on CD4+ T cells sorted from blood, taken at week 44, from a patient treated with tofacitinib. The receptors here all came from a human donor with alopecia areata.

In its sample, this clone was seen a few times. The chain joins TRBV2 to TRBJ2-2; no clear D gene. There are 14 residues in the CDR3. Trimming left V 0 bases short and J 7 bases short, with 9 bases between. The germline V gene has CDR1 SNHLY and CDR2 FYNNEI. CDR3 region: CASSEAGSSGELFF. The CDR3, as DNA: TGTGCCAGCAGTGAAGCAGGGTCGAGCGGGGAGCTGTTTTTT.

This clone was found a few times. The CDR3 DNA is TGCGCCAGCAGCTTGGATCTCTACTACGAGCAGTACTTC. Protein: CASSLDLYYEQYF. V and J are TRBV5-1 and TRBJ2-7, with no clear D. CDR3 length equals 13 residues. Per germline, CDR1 SGHRS and CDR2 YFSETQ. Deletions cut 0 bases from V and 3 bases from J, with 7 bases between.

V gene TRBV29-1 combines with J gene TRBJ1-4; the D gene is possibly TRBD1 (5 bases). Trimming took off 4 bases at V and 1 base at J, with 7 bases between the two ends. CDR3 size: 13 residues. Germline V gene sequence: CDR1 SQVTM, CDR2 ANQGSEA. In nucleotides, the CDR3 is TGCAGCGTTGTGGGGCAAACTAATGAAAAACTGTTTTTT. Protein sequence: CSVVGQTNEKLFF.

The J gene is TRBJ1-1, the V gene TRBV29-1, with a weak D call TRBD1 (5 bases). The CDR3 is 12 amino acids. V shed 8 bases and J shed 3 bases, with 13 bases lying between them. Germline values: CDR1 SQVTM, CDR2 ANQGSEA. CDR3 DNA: TGCAGCTTCAGGGTGTGGGACACTGAAGCTTTCTTT. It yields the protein CSFRVWDTEAFF.

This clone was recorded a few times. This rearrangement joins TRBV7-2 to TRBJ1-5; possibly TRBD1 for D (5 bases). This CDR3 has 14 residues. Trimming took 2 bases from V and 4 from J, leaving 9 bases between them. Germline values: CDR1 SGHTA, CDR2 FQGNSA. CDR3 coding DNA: TGTGCCAGCAGCTTAATCGCAGGGAATCAGCCCCAGCATTTT. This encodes CASSLIAGNQPQHF.

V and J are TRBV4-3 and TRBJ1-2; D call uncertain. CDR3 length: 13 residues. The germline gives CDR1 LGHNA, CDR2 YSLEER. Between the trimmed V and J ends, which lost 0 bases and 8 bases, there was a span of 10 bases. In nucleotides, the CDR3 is TGCGCCAGCAGCCAAGATCTCACTGGAGGCTACACCTTC. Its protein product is CASSQDLTGGYTF.

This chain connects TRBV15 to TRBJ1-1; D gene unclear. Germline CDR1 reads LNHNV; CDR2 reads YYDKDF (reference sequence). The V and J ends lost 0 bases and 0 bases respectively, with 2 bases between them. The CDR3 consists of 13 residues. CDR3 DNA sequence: TGTGCCACCAGCAGAGATCTGAACACTGAAGCTTTCTTT. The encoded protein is CATSRDLNTEAFF.

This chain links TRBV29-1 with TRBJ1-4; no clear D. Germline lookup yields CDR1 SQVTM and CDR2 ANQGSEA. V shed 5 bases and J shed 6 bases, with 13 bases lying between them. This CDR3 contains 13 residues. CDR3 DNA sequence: TGCAGCGTTTTTAGAGCTTACGATGAAAAACTGTTTTTT. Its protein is CSVFRAYDEKLFF.